This is a list of T cell receptor beta chains from one sample in a study of blood T cell repertoires in COVID-19. Method: immunoSEQ multiplex PCR; TCRdb's copy keeps in-frame clones and lacks some. The sample yields roughly 320,000 clones, 90% to 95% seen once. The sample taken for sequencing was PBMCs or T cells enriched from blood (not recorded which). Receptor source: a woman in her 30s who had been exposed to COVID-19. Both conserved end residues are part of each CDR3. A D gene is named only where the DNA matches it firmly. Rows give clone size only sometimes, using once, few, many, or a class for an expanded clone.

d_gene: .
j_gene: TRBJ1-2
abundance: .
v_gene: TRBV5-1
CDR3nt: TGCGCCAGCAGCTTGGAAAGGGGTGGTTACACCTTC
CDR3aa: CASSLERGGYTF

d_gene: .
j_gene: TRBJ2-7
abundance: .
v_gene: TRBV3-1/TRBV3-2
CDR3nt: TGTGCCAGCAGCCACAGGGGCTACGAGCAGTACTTC
CDR3aa: CASSHRGYEQYF

d_gene: TRBD1
j_gene: TRBJ2-7
abundance: .
v_gene: TRBV7-8
CDR3nt: TGTGCCAGCATCAAGAGGGGACAGCACTCCTACGAGCAGTACTTC
CDR3aa: CASIKRGQHSYEQYF

d_gene: .
j_gene: TRBJ2-1
abundance: few
v_gene: TRBV4-2
CDR3nt: TGTGCCAGCAGCCAAGATTTCGGTATTTCCTACAATGAGCAGTTCTTC
CDR3aa: CASSQDFGISYNEQFF

d_gene: .
j_gene: TRBJ1-5
abundance: .
v_gene: TRBV28
CDR3nt: TGTGCCAGCACCCCGATAGAACAGGTCCGCTATCAGCCCCAGCATTTT
CDR3aa: CASTPIEQVRYQPQHF

d_gene: .
j_gene: TRBJ1-2
abundance: once
v_gene: TRBV5-8
CDR3nt: TGTGCCAGCAGCTTAGAACTCTATGGCTACACCTTC
CDR3aa: CASSLELYGYTF

d_gene: TRBD1
j_gene: TRBJ1-3
abundance: .
v_gene: TRBV5-1
CDR3nt: TGCGCCAGCAGCTTCGAACAGGGGGCGCCCGGAAACACCATATATTTT
CDR3aa: CASSFEQGAPGNTIYF

d_gene: .
j_gene: TRBJ2-1
abundance: few
v_gene: TRBV7-8
CDR3nt: TGTGCCAGCAGCCAACAGGTCCGCTCCTACAATGAGCAGTTCTTC
CDR3aa: CASSQQVRSYNEQFF

d_gene: .
j_gene: TRBJ2-5
abundance: .
v_gene: TRBV3-1/TRBV3-2
CDR3nt: TGTGCCAGCAGCCGAAACGGAGCCTCCTACCAAGAGACCCAGTACTTC
CDR3aa: CASSRNGASYQETQYF

d_gene: TRBD1
j_gene: TRBJ1-2
abundance: .
v_gene: TRBV5-5
CDR3nt: TGTGCCAGCAGCTTTCGGACAGGAGAGTATGGCTACACCTTC
CDR3aa: CASSFRTGEYGYTF

d_gene: TRBD2
j_gene: TRBJ2-1
abundance: .
v_gene: TRBV9
CDR3nt: TGTGCCAGCAGCAATAGCGGGGGGGCCTACAATGAGCAGTTCTTC
CDR3aa: CASSNSGGAYNEQFF

d_gene: TRBD2
j_gene: TRBJ2-1
abundance: .
v_gene: TRBV7-2
CDR3nt: TGTGCCAGCAGCTCGTCCACTAGCGGGGGGGCACTCGGTGAGCAGTTCTTC
CDR3aa: CASSSSTSGGALGEQFF

d_gene: .
j_gene: TRBJ2-7
abundance: .
v_gene: TRBV10-3
CDR3nt: TGTGCCATCAGTGAGTCAGCCGCACTCTCCTACGAGCAGTACTTC
CDR3aa: CAISESAALSYEQYF

d_gene: .
j_gene: TRBJ2-7
abundance: .
v_gene: TRBV3-1/TRBV3-2
CDR3nt: TGTGCCAGCAGCCAATCCTATCCCTACGAGCAGTACTTC
CDR3aa: CASSQSYPYEQYF

d_gene: TRBD1
j_gene: TRBJ1-5
abundance: .
v_gene: TRBV27
CDR3nt: TGTGCCAGCAGTTTCCTACAGGGGGCACATCAGCCCCAGCATTTT
CDR3aa: CASSFLQGAHQPQHF

d_gene: TRBD1
j_gene: TRBJ1-5
abundance: .
v_gene: TRBV4-1
CDR3nt: TGCGCCAGCAGCCAAGGTCGGGCCAGGGGGAATCAGCCCCAGCATTTT
CDR3aa: CASSQGRARGNQPQHF

d_gene: .
j_gene: TRBJ1-6
abundance: .
v_gene: TRBV5-1
CDR3nt: TGCGCCAGCAGCCCGGGGGGGACGCACTATAATTCACCCCTCCACTTT
CDR3aa: CASSPGGTHYNSPLHF

d_gene: .
j_gene: TRBJ1-3
abundance: .
v_gene: TRBV15
CDR3nt: TGTGCCACCAGCAGAGATATGGACACTGGAAACACCATATATTTT
CDR3aa: CATSRDMDTGNTIYF

d_gene: .
j_gene: TRBJ1-2
abundance: .
v_gene: TRBV5-6
CDR3nt: TGTGCCAGCAGCTTTGGGGGGGCCTATGGCTACACCTTC
CDR3aa: CASSFGGAYGYTF

d_gene: .
j_gene: TRBJ1-3
abundance: .
v_gene: TRBV30
CDR3nt: TGTGCCTGGAGAACGTCTGGGGGGTTCTCTGGAAACACCATATATTTT
CDR3aa: CAWRTSGGFSGNTIYF

d_gene: TRBD1
j_gene: TRBJ2-2
abundance: .
v_gene: TRBV18
CDR3nt: TGTGCCAGCTCACCTCAACAGGGGGCAGACACCGGGGAGCTGTTTTTT
CDR3aa: CASSPQQGADTGELFF

d_gene: TRBD1
j_gene: TRBJ1-5
abundance: .
v_gene: TRBV7-8
CDR3nt: TGTGCCAGCAGCCCTACAGGGGTGGGTAATCAGCCCCAGCATTTT
CDR3aa: CASSPTGVGNQPQHF

d_gene: .
j_gene: TRBJ1-2
abundance: .
v_gene: TRBV7-8
CDR3nt: TGTGCCAGCAGTCATCCGGGTTCCGCAAGCGGCTACACCTTC
CDR3aa: CASSHPGSASGYTF

d_gene: .
j_gene: TRBJ2-1
abundance: .
v_gene: TRBV20-1
CDR3nt: TGCAGTGCTATTCGGCGGAATGAGCAGTTCTTC
CDR3aa: CSAIRRNEQFF

d_gene: .
j_gene: TRBJ1-4
abundance: .
v_gene: TRBV5-1
CDR3nt: TGCGCCAGCAGCCCATCGGCGCGGGAAAAACTGTTTTTT
CDR3aa: CASSPSAREKLFF

d_gene: .
j_gene: TRBJ1-3
abundance: .
v_gene: TRBV2
CDR3nt: TGTGCCAGCTCGGGGGAAAGTGGAAACACCATATATTTT
CDR3aa: CASSGESGNTIYF